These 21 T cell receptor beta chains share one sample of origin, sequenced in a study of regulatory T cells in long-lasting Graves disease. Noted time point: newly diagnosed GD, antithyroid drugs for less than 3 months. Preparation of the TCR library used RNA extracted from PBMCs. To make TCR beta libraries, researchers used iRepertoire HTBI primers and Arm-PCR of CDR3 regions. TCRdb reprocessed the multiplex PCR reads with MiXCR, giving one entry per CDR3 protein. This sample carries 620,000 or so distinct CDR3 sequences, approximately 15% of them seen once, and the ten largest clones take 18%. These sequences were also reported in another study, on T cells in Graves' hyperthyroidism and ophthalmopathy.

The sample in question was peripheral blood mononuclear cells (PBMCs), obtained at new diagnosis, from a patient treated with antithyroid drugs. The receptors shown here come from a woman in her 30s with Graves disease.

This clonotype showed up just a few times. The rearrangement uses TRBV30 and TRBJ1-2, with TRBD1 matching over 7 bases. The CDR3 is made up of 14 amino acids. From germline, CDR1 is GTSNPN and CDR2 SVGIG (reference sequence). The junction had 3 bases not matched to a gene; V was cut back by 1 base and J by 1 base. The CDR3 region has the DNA TGTGCCTGGAGTGGGACAGGAAATAACTATGGCTACACCTTC. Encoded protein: CAWSGTGNNYGYTF.

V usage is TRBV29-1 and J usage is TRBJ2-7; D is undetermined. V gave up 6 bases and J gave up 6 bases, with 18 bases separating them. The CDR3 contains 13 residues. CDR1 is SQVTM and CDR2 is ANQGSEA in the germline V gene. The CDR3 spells CSVGSTPVGEQYF. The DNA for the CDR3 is TGCAGCGTCGGCTCGACCCCGGTAGGCGAGCAGTACTTC.

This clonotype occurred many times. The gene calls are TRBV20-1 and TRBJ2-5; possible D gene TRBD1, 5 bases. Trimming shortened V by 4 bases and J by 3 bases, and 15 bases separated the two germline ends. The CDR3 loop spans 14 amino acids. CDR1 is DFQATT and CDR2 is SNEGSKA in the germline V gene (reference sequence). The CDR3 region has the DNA TGCAGTGCTATTCCGGTGGGGCCGAAAGAGACCCAGTACTTC. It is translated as CSAIPVGPKETQYF.

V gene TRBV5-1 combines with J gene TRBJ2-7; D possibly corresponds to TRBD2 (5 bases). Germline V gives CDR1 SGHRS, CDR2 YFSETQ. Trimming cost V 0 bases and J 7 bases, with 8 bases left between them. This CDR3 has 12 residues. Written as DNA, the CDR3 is TGCGCCAGCAGCTTGGGAGGGATGGAGCAGTACTTC. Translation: CASSLGGMEQYF.

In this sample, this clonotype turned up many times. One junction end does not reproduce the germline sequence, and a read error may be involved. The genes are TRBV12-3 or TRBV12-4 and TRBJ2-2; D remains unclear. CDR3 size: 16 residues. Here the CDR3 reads CASSLGLSRPAGELFF. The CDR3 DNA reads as TGTGCCAGCAGCTTAGGGCTCTCCAGGCCGGCCGGGGAGCTGTTTTTT.

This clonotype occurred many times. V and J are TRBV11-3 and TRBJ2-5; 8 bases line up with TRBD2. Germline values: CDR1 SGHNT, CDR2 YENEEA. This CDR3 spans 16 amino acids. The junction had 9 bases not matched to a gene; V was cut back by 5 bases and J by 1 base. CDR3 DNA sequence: TGTGCCAGCAGCCGAGGTACTAGCGGACTCCAAGAGACCCAGTACTTC. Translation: CASSRGTSGLQETQYF. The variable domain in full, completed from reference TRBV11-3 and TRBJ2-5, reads EAGVVQSPRYKIIEKKQPVAFWCNPISGHNTLYWYLQNLGQGPELLIRYENEEAVDDSQLPKDRFSAERLKGVDSTLKIQPAELGDSAVYLCASSRGTSGLQETQYFGPGTRLLVL.

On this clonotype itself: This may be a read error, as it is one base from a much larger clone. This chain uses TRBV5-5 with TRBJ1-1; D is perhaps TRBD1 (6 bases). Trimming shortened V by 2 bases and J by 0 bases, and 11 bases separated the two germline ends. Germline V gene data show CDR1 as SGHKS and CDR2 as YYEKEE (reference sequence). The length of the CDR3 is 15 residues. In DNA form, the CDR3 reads TGTGCCAGCAGCTTAGGGGGATTCGTGAACACTGAAGCTTTCTTT. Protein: CASSLGGFVNTEAFF.

This CDR3 reads CASRADRAGYGYTF. Written as DNA, the CDR3 is TGTGCCAGCAGGGCTGACAGGGCCGGCTATGGCTACACCTTC. The chain has TRBV5-5 and TRBJ1-2, with 7 bases identical to TRBD1. This CDR3 region has 14 residues. Unmatched junction bases numbered 8, after V lost 5 bases and J lost 4 bases. Germline CDR1 SGHKS, CDR2 YYEKEE (reference sequence).

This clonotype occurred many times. The CDR3 reads CSVAKRAGLGTEAFF. The DNA for the CDR3 is TGCAGCGTTGCGAAACGTGCGGGGTTGGGAACTGAAGCTTTCTTT. The gene calls are TRBV29-1 and TRBJ1-1, with D unclear. CDR3 length equals 15 residues. V dropped 4 bases and J dropped 5 bases, with 20 bases sitting between them. Looked up from germline, CDR1 is SQVTM and CDR2 is ANQGSEA. The whole variable domain, remainder taken from reference TRBV29-1 and TRBJ1-1, is SAVISQKPSRDICQRGTSLTIQCQVDSQVTMMFWYRQQPGQSLTLIATANQGSEATYESGFVIDKFPISRPNLTFSTLTVSNMSPEDSSIYLCSVAKRAGLGTEAFFGQGTRLTVV.

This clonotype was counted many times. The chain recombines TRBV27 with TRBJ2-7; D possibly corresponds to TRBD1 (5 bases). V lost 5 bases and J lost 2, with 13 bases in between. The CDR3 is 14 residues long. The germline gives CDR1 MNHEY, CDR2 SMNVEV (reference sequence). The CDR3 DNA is TGTGCCAGCAGTCCCAACCTGGGGCCCTACGAGCAGTACTTC. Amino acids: CASSPNLGPYEQYF.

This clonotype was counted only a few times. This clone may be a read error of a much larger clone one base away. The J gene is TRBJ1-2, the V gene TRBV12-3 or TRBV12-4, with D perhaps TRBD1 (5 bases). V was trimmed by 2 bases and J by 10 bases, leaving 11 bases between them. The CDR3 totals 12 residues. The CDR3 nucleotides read TGTGCCAGCAGTTTAAGGGACTTTGACTACACCTTC. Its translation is CASSLRDFDYTF.

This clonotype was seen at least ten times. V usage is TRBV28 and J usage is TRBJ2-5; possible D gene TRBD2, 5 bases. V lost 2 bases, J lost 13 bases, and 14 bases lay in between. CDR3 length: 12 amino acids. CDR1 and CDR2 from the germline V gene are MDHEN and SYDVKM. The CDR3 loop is CASSLSPGIMYF. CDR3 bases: TGTGCCAGCAGTTTAAGTCCCGGGATCATGTACTTC.

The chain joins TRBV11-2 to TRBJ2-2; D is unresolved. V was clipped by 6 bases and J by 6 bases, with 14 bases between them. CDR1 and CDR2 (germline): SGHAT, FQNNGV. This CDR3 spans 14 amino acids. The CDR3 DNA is TGTGCCAGCAGTGATGCTAAGTCCCCCGGGGAGCTGTTTTTT. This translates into CASSDAKSPGELFF.

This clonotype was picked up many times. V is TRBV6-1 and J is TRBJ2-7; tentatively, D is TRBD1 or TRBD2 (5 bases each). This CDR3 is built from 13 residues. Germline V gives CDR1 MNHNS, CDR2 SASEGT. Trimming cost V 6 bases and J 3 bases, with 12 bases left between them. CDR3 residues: CASSRGNYYEQYF. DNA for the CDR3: TGTGCCAGCAGCCGGGGCAACTACTACGAGCAGTACTTC.

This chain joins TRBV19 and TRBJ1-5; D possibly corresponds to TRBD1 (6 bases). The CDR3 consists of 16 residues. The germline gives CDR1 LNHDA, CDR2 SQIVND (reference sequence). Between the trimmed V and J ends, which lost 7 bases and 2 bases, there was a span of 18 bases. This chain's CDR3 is CASKGGGLGGNQPQHF. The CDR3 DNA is TGTGCCAGTAAAGGGGGGGGCCTTGGCGGCAATCAGCCCCAGCATTTT.

CDR3 in DNA: TGTGCCAGCACCACGGGAGTCCAAGAGACCCAGTACTTC. It encodes CASTTGVQETQYF. This rearrangement joins TRBV18 to TRBJ2-5; TRBD2 is a possible D gene (6 bases). Germline V gene sequence: CDR1 KGHSH, CDR2 LQKENI. The CDR3 covers 13 residues. Trimming cost V 8 bases and J 1 base, with 11 bases left between them. The variable domain in full, with the rest retrieved from reference TRBV18 and TRBJ2-5, is NAGVMQNPRHLVRRRGQEARLRCSPMKGHSHVYWYRQLPEEGLKFMVYLQKENIIDESGMPKERFSAEFPKEGPSILRIQQVVRGDSAAYFCASTTGVQETQYFGPGTRLLVL.

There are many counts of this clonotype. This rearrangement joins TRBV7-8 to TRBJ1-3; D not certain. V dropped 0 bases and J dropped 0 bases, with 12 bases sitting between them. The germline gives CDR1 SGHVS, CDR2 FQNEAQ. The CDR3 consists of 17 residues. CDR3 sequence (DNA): TGTGCCAGCAGCTTAGCCCGGCCAGGCCGCTCTGGAAACACCATATATTTT. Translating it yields CASSLARPGRSGNTIYF.

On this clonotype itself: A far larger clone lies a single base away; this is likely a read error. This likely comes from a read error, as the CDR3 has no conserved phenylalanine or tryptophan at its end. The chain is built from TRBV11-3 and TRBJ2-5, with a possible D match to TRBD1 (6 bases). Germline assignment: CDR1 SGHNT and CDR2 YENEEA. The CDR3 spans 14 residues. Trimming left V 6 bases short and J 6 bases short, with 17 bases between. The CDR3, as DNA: TGTGCCAGCAGACCCCCCGACAGGCGTAAGACCCAGTACCTC. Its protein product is CASRPPDRRKTQYL.

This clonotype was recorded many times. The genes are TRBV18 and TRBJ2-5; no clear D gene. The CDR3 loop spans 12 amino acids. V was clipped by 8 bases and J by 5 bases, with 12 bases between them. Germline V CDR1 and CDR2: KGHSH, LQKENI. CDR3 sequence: CASSPPGETQYF. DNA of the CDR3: TGTGCCAGCAGTCCCCCTGGGGAGACCCAGTACTTC.

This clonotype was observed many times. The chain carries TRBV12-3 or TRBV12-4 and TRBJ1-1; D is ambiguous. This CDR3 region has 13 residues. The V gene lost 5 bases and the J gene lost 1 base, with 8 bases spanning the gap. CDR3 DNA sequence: TGTGCCAGCAGTGGACCCACGAACACTGAAGCTTTCTTT. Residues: CASSGPTNTEAFF.

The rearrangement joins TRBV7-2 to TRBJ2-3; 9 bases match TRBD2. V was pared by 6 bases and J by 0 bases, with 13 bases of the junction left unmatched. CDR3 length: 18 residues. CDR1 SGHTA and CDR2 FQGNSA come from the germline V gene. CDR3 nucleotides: TGTGCCAGCAGTCCATCACTAGCGGGCCAATCTAGCACAGATACGCAGTATTTT. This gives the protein CASSPSLAGQSSTDTQYF.